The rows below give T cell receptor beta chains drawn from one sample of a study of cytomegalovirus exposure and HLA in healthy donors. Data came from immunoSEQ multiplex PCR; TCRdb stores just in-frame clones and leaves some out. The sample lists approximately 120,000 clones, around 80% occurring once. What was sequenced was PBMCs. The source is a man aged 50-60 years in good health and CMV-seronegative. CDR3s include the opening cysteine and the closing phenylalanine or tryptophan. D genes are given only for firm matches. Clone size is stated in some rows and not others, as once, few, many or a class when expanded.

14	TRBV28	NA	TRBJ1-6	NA	CASDPREGASPLHF	TGTGCCAGTGACCCAAGGGAGGGTGCGTCACCCCTCCACTTT
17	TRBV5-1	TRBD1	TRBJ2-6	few	CASSSAGTGYGANVLTF	TGCGCCAGCAGCTCGGCCGGGACAGGGTATGGGGCCAACGTCCTGACTTTC
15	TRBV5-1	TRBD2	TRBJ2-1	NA	CASSGTSGGGNEQFF	TGCGCCAGCAGCGGGACTAGCGGGGGAGGTAATGAGCAGTTCTTC
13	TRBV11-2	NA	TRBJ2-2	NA	CASSLDAMGELFF	TGTGCCAGCAGCTTAGATGCGATGGGGGAGCTGTTTTTT
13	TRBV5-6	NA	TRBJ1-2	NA	CASSQWTINRYTF	TGTGCCAGCAGCCAGTGGACAATTAATCGCTACACCTTC
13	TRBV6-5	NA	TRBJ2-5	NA	CASSPVPGLTQYF	TGTGCCAGCAGTCCTGTCCCAGGTCTGACCCAGTACTTC
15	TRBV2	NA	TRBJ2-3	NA	CASSPLAHNSDTQYF	TGTGCCAGCAGCCCACTAGCCCATAATTCCGATACGCAGTATTTT
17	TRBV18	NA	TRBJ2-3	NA	CASSPPLTGMGTDTQYF	TGTGCCAGCTCACCACCCCTCACAGGGATGGGGACAGATACGCAGTATTTT
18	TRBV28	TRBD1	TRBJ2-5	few	CASSSYGGTGRISETQYF	TGTGCCAGCAGTTCGTACGGTGGGACAGGGAGGATCTCTGAGACCCAGTACTTC
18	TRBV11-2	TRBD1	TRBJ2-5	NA	CASSMPPGQGRLQETQYF	TGTGCCAGCAGCATGCCACCGGGACAGGGGCGCCTCCAAGAGACCCAGTACTTC
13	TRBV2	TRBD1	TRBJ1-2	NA	CASSPGGGYGYTF	TGTGCCAGCAGTCCAGGGGGCGGCTATGGCTACACCTTC
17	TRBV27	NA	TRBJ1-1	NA	CASSLRASTGMNTEAFF	TGTGCCAGCAGTTTAAGGGCATCTACAGGTATGAACACTGAAGCTTTCTTT
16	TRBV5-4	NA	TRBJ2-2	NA	CASSLETGINTGELFF	TGTGCCAGCAGCTTGGAAACAGGGATTAACACCGGGGAGCTGTTTTTT
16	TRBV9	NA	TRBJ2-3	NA	CASSVDLARTGDTQYF	TGTGCCAGCAGCGTAGATCTAGCGCGGACGGGAGATACGCAGTATTTT
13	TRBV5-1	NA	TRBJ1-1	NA	CASSLGRGTEAFF	TGCGCCAGCAGCTTGGGACGGGGAACTGAAGCTTTCTTT
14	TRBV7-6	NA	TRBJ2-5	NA	CASSLASFGETQYF	TGTGCCAGCAGCTTAGCGAGTTTCGGGGAGACCCAGTACTTC
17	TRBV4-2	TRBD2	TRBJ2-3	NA	CASSPYPESGGADTQYF	TGTGCCAGCAGCCCCTATCCGGAGAGCGGGGGGGCAGATACGCAGTATTTT
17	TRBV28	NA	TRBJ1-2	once	CASSPPNAGVRNYGYTF	TGTGCCAGCAGTCCTCCCAACGCAGGGGTGCGTAACTATGGCTACACCTTC
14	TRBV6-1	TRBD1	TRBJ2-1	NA	CASSGQGARGEQFF	TGTGCCAGCAGTGGCCAGGGGGCGAGGGGTGAGCAGTTCTTC
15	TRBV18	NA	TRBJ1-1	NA	CASSPTALRNTEAFF	TGTGCCAGCTCACCAACAGCCCTCCGGAACACTGAAGCTTTCTTT
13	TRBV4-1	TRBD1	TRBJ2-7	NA	CASSQDRGLEQYF	TGCGCCAGCAGCCAAGACAGGGGGCTCGAGCAGTACTTC
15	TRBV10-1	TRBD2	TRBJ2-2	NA	CASKKGAGATGELFF	TGCGCCAGCAAGAAAGGAGCGGGGGCCACCGGGGAGCTGTTTTTT
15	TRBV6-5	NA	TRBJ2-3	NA	CASSRLAPSTDTQYF	TGTGCCAGCAGTCGTCTAGCGCCCAGCACAGATACGCAGTATTTT
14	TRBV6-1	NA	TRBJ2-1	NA	CASMADNSYNEQFF	TGTGCCAGCATGGCAGATAACTCCTACAATGAGCAGTTCTTC
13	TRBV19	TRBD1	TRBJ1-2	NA	CASSAGQNYGYTF	TGTGCCAGTAGTGCGGGACAGAACTATGGCTACACCTTC
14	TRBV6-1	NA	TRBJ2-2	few	CASSADRQGGELFF	TGTGCCAGCAGTGCAGACAGGCAGGGCGGGGAGCTGTTTTTT
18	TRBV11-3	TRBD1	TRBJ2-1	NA	CASSFGSGTESSYNEQFF	TGTGCCAGCAGCTTTGGGTCGGGGACAGAGAGCTCCTACAATGAGCAGTTCTTC
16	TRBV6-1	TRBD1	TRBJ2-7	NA	CASSGGKTGSSYEQYF	TGTGCCAGCAGTGGGGGTAAGACAGGGAGCTCCTACGAGCAGTACTTC
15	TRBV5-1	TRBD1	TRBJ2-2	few	CASSPGTATTGELFF	TGCGCCAGCAGCCCCGGGACAGCAACAACCGGGGAGCTGTTTTTT
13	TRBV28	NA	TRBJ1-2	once	CASSLTVEYGYTF	TGTGCCAGCAGTTTGACAGTCGAATATGGCTACACCTTC
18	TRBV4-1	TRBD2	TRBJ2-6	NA	CASHKLAGGLWGANVLTF	TGCGCCAGCCACAAACTAGCGGGGGGGTTGTGGGGGGCCAACGTCCTGACTTTC
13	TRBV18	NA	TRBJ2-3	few	CASSPSRSDTQYF	TGTGCCAGCTCACCCTCGAGGAGTGATACGCAGTATTTT
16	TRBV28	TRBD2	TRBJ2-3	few	CASGGGAGGPGDTQYF	TGTGCCAGCGGTGGGGGTGCGGGGGGGCCGGGAGATACGCAGTATTTT
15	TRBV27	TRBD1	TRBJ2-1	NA	CASSPHRGPYNEQFF	TGTGCCAGCAGTCCCCACAGGGGGCCCTACAATGAGCAGTTCTTC
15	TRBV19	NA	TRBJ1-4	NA	CASSAEGGGGEKLFF	TGTGCCAGTAGTGCAGAGGGTGGTGGTGGTGAAAAACTGTTTTTT